Detailed here is one T cell receptor (beta chain). Its specificity is unknown. Unique molecular identifiers tagged the TCR beta cDNA libraries. In TCRdb, the PCR reads were re-called with MiXCR into one record per CDR3 protein. The profile covers about 540,000 distinct CDR3 sequences, with approximately 31% appearing a single time and about 6% taken by the ten largest. This CDR3 has 15 amino acids. The V gene lost 1 base and the J gene lost 8 bases, with 17 bases spanning the gap. Looked up from germline, CDR1 is SGHVS and CDR2 is FQNEAQ. These data originate in a study of post-analysis software for immune sequencing data. Study outcomes and limitations: TRBV segments more frequent in patients than in controls numbered several and included TRBV5-6, TRBV5-1 and TRBV20-1.

The rearrangement links TRBV7-8 to TRBJ1-1; D is perhaps TRBD1 (6 bases). This TCR was recovered from a girl between 2 and 17 years old with multiple sclerosis. The specimen sequenced was blood. The CDR3 bases are TGTGCCAGCAGCTTAGTAATGGGGGCGGACGAAGAAGCTTTCTTT. This gives the protein CASSLVMGADEEAFF.